This note documents a single T cell receptor beta chain sequence. In the source study's methods: Amplification of reference gene primers was used by the study to estimate nucleated cell counts. The assay was immunoSEQ multiplex PCR, and TCRdb's table has in-frame clones only and misses some. V, J and clone size reflect that table, while D and trimming were determined from the DNA. The sample includes some 50,000 clones, around nine tenths of them seen just once. The sample is drawn from a study of blood T cell repertoires in COVID-19. Turning to the study itself: COVID-19 samples from acute and convalescent phases originated in the United States, Italy and Spain. In each case, the material was cDNA or gDNA derived from T cells, B-cell-depleted T cells, or PBMCs.

The CDR3 has 14 amino acids. Germline-derived CDR1 and CDR2 are MNHEY and SMNVEV (reference sequence). Trimming removed 6 bases at V and 9 bases at J, with 15 bases between. The chain employs TRBV27 and TRBJ1-6; D uncertain. What was sequenced was peripheral blood. The source of this sequence is a man over 45 with acute or convalescent COVID-19. The CDR3 bases are TGTGCCAGCAGCCAAGGGCAGGCGGGTTCACCCCTCCACTTT. This translates into CASSQGQAGSPLHF.